These T cell receptor beta chains were read from a single sample in a study of blood T cell repertoires in COVID-19. Profiling relied on immunoSEQ multiplex PCR, and the TCRdb table lists in-frame clones only, not all of them. The sample records about 43,000 clones, 75% to 90% being singletons. The specimen was peripheral blood. The receptors were gathered from a man aged 55 to 70 with active COVID-19. CDR3s include the opening cysteine and the closing phenylalanine or tryptophan. A D gene is named only where the DNA matches it firmly. A row's size may be missing; if present it is once, few, many or a size class.

len: 15
v_gene: TRBV9
d_gene: TRBD1
j_gene: TRBJ1-5
abundance: NA
CDR3nt: TGTGCCAGCAGCGTGGGACAGGGGAACCATCAGCCCCAGCATTTT
CDR3aa: CASSVGQGNHQPQHF

len: 20
v_gene: TRBV19
d_gene: NA
j_gene: TRBJ1-2
abundance: once
CDR3nt: TGTGCCAGTAGTATAGATCTCCAGGGGCTCTGGGAGGGAGACGAGTATGGCTACACCTTC
CDR3aa: CASSIDLQGLWEGDEYGYTF

len: 15
v_gene: TRBV19
d_gene: TRBD1
j_gene: TRBJ2-7
abundance: NA
CDR3nt: TGTGCCAGTAGTATAGAGGACAGGGGCATCGGGGAGCAGTACTTC
CDR3aa: CASSIEDRGIGEQYF

len: 17
v_gene: TRBV2
d_gene: NA
j_gene: TRBJ1-4
abundance: NA
CDR3nt: TGTGCCAGCAGTGAAGTTGCCCCCTATGCAACTAATGAAAAACTGTTTTTT
CDR3aa: CASSEVAPYATNEKLFF

len: 15
v_gene: TRBV9
d_gene: TRBD1
j_gene: TRBJ1-1
abundance: once
CDR3nt: TGTGCCAGCAGCAAAGGACAGGGGATAAACACTGAAGCTTTCTTT
CDR3aa: CASSKGQGINTEAFF

len: 13
v_gene: TRBV3-1/TRBV3-2
d_gene: TRBD2
j_gene: TRBJ2-7
abundance: NA
CDR3nt: TGTGCCAGCAGCCTCGGGACTAGCGGCGAGCAGTACTTC
CDR3aa: CASSLGTSGEQYF

len: 11
v_gene: TRBV19
d_gene: NA
j_gene: TRBJ2-1
abundance: NA
CDR3nt: TGTGCCAGTAGTCAGGGTAATGAGCAGTTCTTC
CDR3aa: CASSQGNEQFF

len: 16
v_gene: TRBV9
d_gene: NA
j_gene: TRBJ2-3
abundance: NA
CDR3nt: TGTGCCAGCAGCCAAGGCCGGGGGACTCTCACAGATACGCAGTATTTT
CDR3aa: CASSQGRGTLTDTQYF

len: 13
v_gene: TRBV5-1
d_gene: TRBD1
j_gene: TRBJ2-7
abundance: NA
CDR3nt: TGCGCCAGCAGCGGGACAGGGTCATACGAGCAGTACTTC
CDR3aa: CASSGTGSYEQYF

len: 15
v_gene: TRBV3-1/TRBV3-2
d_gene: TRBD1
j_gene: TRBJ2-2
abundance: once
CDR3nt: TGTGCCAGCAGCCAAGAGGGACAGGGGGCCGGGGAGCTGTTTTTT
CDR3aa: CASSQEGQGAGELFF

len: 12
v_gene: TRBV28
d_gene: NA
j_gene: TRBJ1-1
abundance: once
CDR3nt: TGTGCCAGCAGTTTATTGGCGGTTGAAGCTTTCTTT
CDR3aa: CASSLLAVEAFF

len: 12
v_gene: TRBV2
d_gene: NA
j_gene: TRBJ1-2
abundance: once
CDR3nt: TGTGCCAGCATAGCCCAGAACTATGGCTACACCTTC
CDR3aa: CASIAQNYGYTF

len: 15
v_gene: TRBV27
d_gene: NA
j_gene: TRBJ2-7
abundance: NA
CDR3nt: TGTGCCAGCAGTACCTCAGCGGTCCCCTACTACGAGCAGTACTTC
CDR3aa: CASSTSAVPYYEQYF

len: 15
v_gene: TRBV25-1
d_gene: NA
j_gene: TRBJ1-4
abundance: NA
CDR3nt: TGTGCCAGCAGTCCTTGGACGGGGTCTAATGAAAAACTGTTTTTT
CDR3aa: CASSPWTGSNEKLFF

len: 16
v_gene: TRBV7-6
d_gene: TRBD2
j_gene: TRBJ2-2
abundance: once
CDR3nt: TGTGCCAGCAGCTTAATAGCGGGAGGGTACACCGGGGAGCTGTTTTTT
CDR3aa: CASSLIAGGYTGELFF

len: 16
v_gene: TRBV18
d_gene: TRBD1
j_gene: TRBJ2-7
abundance: NA
CDR3nt: TGTGCCAGCTCACCACGGGGGACAGGGGAGTTTTACGAGCAGTACTTC
CDR3aa: CASSPRGTGEFYEQYF

len: 15
v_gene: TRBV19
d_gene: TRBD2
j_gene: TRBJ2-7
abundance: NA
CDR3nt: TGTGCCAGTAGTCCCGTTTCAGCGGGAGGAGAGGAGCAGTACTTC
CDR3aa: CASSPVSAGGEEQYF

len: 13
v_gene: TRBV27
d_gene: NA
j_gene: TRBJ1-5
abundance: few
CDR3nt: TGTGCCAGCAGTTTAGGGGCGTTGCAGCCCCAGCATTTT
CDR3aa: CASSLGALQPQHF

len: 15
v_gene: TRBV6-5
d_gene: TRBD1
j_gene: TRBJ2-3
abundance: NA
CDR3nt: TGTGCCACCAGGGTGTGGGACAGGGCCACAGATACGCAGTATTTT
CDR3aa: CATRVWDRATDTQYF

len: 18
v_gene: TRBV7-8
d_gene: TRBD2
j_gene: TRBJ2-7
abundance: NA
CDR3nt: TGTGCCAGCAGCTTAGGATCTGGGGGGACTAGCGGGAACTACGAGCAGTACTTC
CDR3aa: CASSLGSGGTSGNYEQYF

len: 15
v_gene: TRBV4-2
d_gene: NA
j_gene: TRBJ1-5
abundance: NA
CDR3nt: TGTGCCAGCAGCCAGGCCGGCCTGAGGGATCAGCCCCAGCATTTT
CDR3aa: CASSQAGLRDQPQHF

len: 12
v_gene: TRBV12-3/TRBV12-4
d_gene: NA
j_gene: TRBJ1-4
abundance: NA
CDR3nt: TGTGCCACCCAGGACAGCGTAGGGGAACTGTTTTTT
CDR3aa: CATQDSVGELFF

len: 14
v_gene: TRBV25-1
d_gene: NA
j_gene: TRBJ1-5
abundance: NA
CDR3nt: TGTGCCAGCAGTGAACCTGGGCCGGCCCGACCCCAGCATTTT
CDR3aa: CASSEPGPARPQHF

len: 15
v_gene: TRBV7-2
d_gene: NA
j_gene: TRBJ1-3
abundance: NA
CDR3nt: TGTGCCAGCAGCTTAGACCCGGGTAGTGGAAACACCATATATTTT
CDR3aa: CASSLDPGSGNTIYF